Each of the 29 T cell receptor beta chains below was sequenced from the same sample in a study of control samples from healthy donors and cancer patients. TCRdb's table, derived via immunoSEQ multiplex PCR, lists solely in-frame clones and lacks some. The sample contains 78,000 or so clones, more than 70% of which appear only once. Sequencing used blood. Source of these receptors: a woman aged 45-65 years in good health.

The rearrangement joins TRBV3-1 (or the pseudogene TRBV3-2) to TRBJ2-7; 8 bases are a match to TRBD1. This CDR3 has 14 residues. J lost 3 bases, V lost 2 bases, and 3 bases had no gene match. Germline CDR1 reads LGHDT; CDR2 reads YNNKEL (reference sequence). DNA for the CDR3: TGTGCCAGCAGCCAATTCACAGGGGGCTACGAGCAGTACTTC. Translated, it gives CASSQFTGGYEQYF.

About this clone itself: A read error may produce the germline difference seen at one junction end. The chain has TRBV19 and TRBJ1-5; a possible D gene is TRBD1 (6 bases). This CDR3 region has 13 residues. Germline V gene sequence: CDR1 LNHDA, CDR2 SQIVND (reference sequence). The CDR3 sequence: CATSIQGYQPQHF. Here the CDR3 DNA reads TGTGCCACTAGTATACAGGGATATCAGCCCCAGCATTTT.

The table lists this clone with a count of one. The chain links TRBV9 to TRBJ1-5; D remains ambiguous. The germline V and J ends were trimmed by 0 bases and 6 bases, with 16 bases remaining between them. This CDR3 is built from 16 residues. Germline V gene data show CDR1 as SGDLS and CDR2 as YYNGEE. CDR3 loop: CASSVVNSKPGQPQHF. The CDR3 coding sequence is TGTGCCAGCAGCGTAGTAAACTCCAAACCTGGTCAGCCCCAGCATTTT. Looking up the rest from reference TRBV9 and TRBJ1-5 gives the full variable domain: DSGVTQTPKHLITATGQRVTLRCSPRSGDLSVYWYQQSLDQGLQFLIQYYNGEERAKGNILERFSAQQFPDLHSELNLSSLELGDSALYFCASSVVNSKPGQPQHFGDGTRLSIL.

The chain couples TRBV2 to TRBJ1-2; D is uncertain. Germline V gene data show CDR1 as SNHLY and CDR2 as FYNNEI. This CDR3 comprises 13 residues. The germline V and J ends were trimmed by 6 bases and 7 bases, with 15 bases remaining between them. CDR3 region: CASREEGLSGYTF. The CDR3 region has the DNA TGTGCCAGCAGGGAGGAGGGTCTATCTGGCTACACCTTC.

The chain carries TRBV19 and TRBJ2-2, with D maybe TRBD1 (6 bases). The CDR3 has 15 amino acids. Germline V lookup: CDR1 LNHDA, CDR2 SQIVND (reference sequence). Deletions cut 7 bases from V and 0 bases from J, with 12 bases between. The CDR3 DNA is TGTGCCAGTAAGAGGGGGAGATCGAACACCGGGGAGCTGTTTTTT. It translates to CASKRGRSNTGELFF.

This chain connects TRBV27 to TRBJ2-5; the D is unclear. Between the trimmed V and J ends, which lost 1 base and 3 bases, there was a span of 9 bases. CDR1 and CDR2 from the germline V gene are MNHEY and SMNVEV (reference sequence). CDR3 length equals 14 residues. As DNA, the CDR3 is TGTGCCAGCAGTTTATTAGGAACCAAAGAGACCCAGTACTTC. Protein sequence: CASSLLGTKETQYF.

The V gene is TRBV6-5, the J gene TRBJ2-1; D may be TRBD2 (7 bases). Germline V lookup: CDR1 MNHEY, CDR2 SVGAGI. This CDR3 region has 15 residues. Trimming stripped 1 base from V and 6 bases from J, with 13 bases between. This chain's CDR3 is CASSYLGGGPNEQFF. As DNA, the CDR3 is TGTGCCAGCAGTTACTTGGGGGGGGGCCCCAATGAGCAGTTCTTC.

The J gene is TRBJ2-7, the V gene TRBV25-1; no clear D gene. The V gene lost 4 bases and the J gene lost 3 bases, with 7 bases spanning the gap. Germline values: CDR1 MGHDK, CDR2 SYGVNS. The CDR3 is 12 amino acids. The CDR3, as DNA: TGTGCCAGCAGTGGGGTCTTCTACGAGCAGTACTTC. This gives the protein CASSGVFYEQYF.

The rearrangement links TRBV7-9 to TRBJ2-7, with TRBD1 matching over 10 bases. CDR3 length: 15 residues. Germline V gives CDR1 SEHNR, CDR2 FQNEAQ (reference sequence). J gave up 4 bases and V 4 bases, and 7 bases lay outside the gene matches. CDR3 loop: CASSWIRGQGYEQYF. The CDR3 DNA reads as TGTGCCAGCAGCTGGATCCGGGGACAGGGGTACGAGCAGTACTTC. The whole variable domain, remainder taken from reference TRBV7-9 and TRBJ2-7, is DTGVSQNPRHKITKRGQNVTFRCDPISEHNRLYWYRQTLGQGPEFLTYFQNEAQLEKSRLLSDRFSAERPKGSFSTLEIQRTEQGDSAMYLCASSWIRGQGYEQYFGPGTRLTVT.

This chain links TRBV9 with TRBJ1-6, with 8 nucleotides matching TRBD1. This CDR3 is 15 amino acids long. V was clipped by 4 bases and J by 9 bases; unmatched bases: 9. In germline, CDR1 is SGDLS, CDR2 YYNGEE. The CDR3 coding sequence is TGTGCCAGCAGCTCTTTTGGACAGGGAGGTTCACCCCTCCACTTT. Translation gives CASSSFGQGGSPLHF.

The chain employs TRBV9 and TRBJ1-3; 7 positions agree with TRBD1. Germline V gene data show CDR1 as SGDLS and CDR2 as YYNGEE. The CDR3 has 15 residues. Germline trimming cut 4 bases from V and 0 bases from J; bases unmatched to any gene: 4. The CDR3 DNA follows: TGTGCCAGCAGCCTTGACAGGGTCTCTGGAAACACCATATATTTT. Residues: CASSLDRVSGNTIYF. Filled out from reference TRBV9 and TRBJ1-3, the complete variable domain reads DSGVTQTPKHLITATGQRVTLRCSPRSGDLSVYWYQQSLDQGLQFLIQYYNGEERAKGNILERFSAQQFPDLHSELNLSSLELGDSALYFCASSLDRVSGNTIYFGEGSWLTVV.

The chain carries TRBV9 and TRBJ2-4; TRBD2 matches 11 bases. Trimming at V came to 0 bases and at J to 7 bases, leaving 6 bases not matched to a gene. The germline V gene encodes CDR1 SGDLS and CDR2 YYNGEE. The CDR3 runs 16 residues. CDR3 nucleotides: TGTGCCAGCAGCGTAGGTAGCGGGGGGGCGTCCAACATTCAGTACTTC. Translation: CASSVGSGGASNIQYF.

The CDR3: CATSGRGLAGVGETQYF. In DNA form, the CDR3 reads TGTGCCACCAGTGGCCGCGGACTAGCGGGGGTCGGGGAGACCCAGTACTTC. The gene calls are TRBV24-1 and TRBJ2-5; 13 positions match TRBD2. The CDR3 covers 17 residues. Germline loops: CDR1 KGHDR, CDR2 SFDVKD. Trimming at V came to 5 bases and at J to 5 bases, leaving 10 bases not matched to a gene.

The V gene is TRBV5-1, the J gene TRBJ2-5; no reliable D call. Germline lookup yields CDR1 SGHRS and CDR2 YFSETQ. The CDR3 contains 13 residues. V was shortened by 4 bases and J by 4 bases, with 11 bases between the two germline ends. This CDR3 reads CASSVPPRETQYF. DNA of the CDR3: TGCGCCAGCAGCGTCCCACCGAGAGAGACCCAGTACTTC.

The rearrangement links TRBV11-2 to TRBJ2-3; D not certain. The CDR3 extends over 10 amino acids. The ends were cut back, 9 bases at V and 4 bases at J, with 5 bases in the middle. Germline values: CDR1 SGHAT, CDR2 FQNNGV. As DNA, the CDR3 is TGTGCCAGTTCGGCAGATACGCAGTATTTT. Translation gives CASSADTQYF.

The chain uses TRBV5-6 and TRBJ2-1, with TRBD1 matching 8 bases. The germline V gene has CDR1 SGHDT and CDR2 YYEEEE. After removal of 4 bases from V and 5 bases from J, the junction contained 8 bases not matched to a gene. There are 15 residues in the CDR3. In nucleotides, the CDR3 is TGTGCCAGCAGCATTACAGGGGGATTAGACAATGAGCAGTTCTTC. Translating it yields CASSITGGLDNEQFF. The whole variable domain, remainder taken from reference TRBV5-6 and TRBJ2-1, is DAGVTQSPTHLIKTRGQQVTLRCSPKSGHDTVSWYQQALGQGPQFIFQYYEEEERQRGNFPDRFSGHQFPNYSSELNVNALLLGDSALYLCASSITGGLDNEQFFGPGTRLTVL.

The rearrangement links TRBV5-5 to TRBJ1-4; the match to TRBD1 covers 8 bases. CDR1 SGHKS and CDR2 YYEKEE come from the germline V gene (reference sequence). The length of the CDR3 is 17 residues. The V and J ends lost 0 bases and 3 bases, in that order; junction bases with no gene match: 7. The CDR3 sequence is CASSLEPGGWSNEKLFF. In nucleotides, the CDR3 is TGTGCCAGCAGCTTGGAGCCAGGGGGCTGGTCTAATGAAAAACTGTTTTTT.

About this clone: Other DNA sequences of this sample code for an identical CDR3. The chain has TRBV29-1 and TRBJ2-3, with D perhaps matching TRBD1 or TRBD2 (6 bases each). The CDR3 consists of 12 residues. Per germline, CDR1 SQVTM and CDR2 ANQGSEA. The ends were cut back, 4 bases at V and 6 bases at J, with 11 bases in the middle. The CDR3 coding sequence is TGCAGCGTTGCCCCGGGGGCCGATACGCAGTATTTT. Translating it yields CSVAPGADTQYF.

The chain couples TRBV10-3 to TRBJ2-2; perhaps TRBD1 as D (6 bases). CDR3 length: 13 amino acids. Germline CDR1 and CDR2: ENHRY and SYGVKD. V was clipped by 6 bases and J by 1 base, with 6 bases between them. CDR3 loop: CAIRTGNTGELFF. The CDR3 DNA reads as TGTGCCATCAGGACAGGGAACACCGGGGAGCTGTTTTTT.

This rearrangement joins TRBV11-2 to TRBJ2-1; no firm D call. The CDR3 spans 13 residues. Germline CDR1 SGHAT, CDR2 FQNNGV. V lost 2 bases and J lost 7, with 9 bases in between. The CDR3 region has the DNA TGTGCCAGCAGCTTAACTCGCTTAAATGAGCAGTTCTTC. Amino acids: CASSLTRLNEQFF. Full variable domain (outside the CDR3, taken from reference TRBV11-2 and TRBJ2-1): EAGVAQSPRYKIIEKRQSVAFWCNPISGHATLYWYQQILGQGPKLLIQFQNNGVVDDSQLPKDRFSAERLKGVDSTLKIQPAKLEDSAVYLCASSLTRLNEQFFGPGTRLTVL.

The V and J genes are TRBV11-2 and TRBJ2-5; D unclear. Germline lookup yields CDR1 SGHAT and CDR2 FQNNGV. The CDR3 extends over 13 amino acids. V gave up 5 bases and J gave up 1 base, with 8 bases separating them. The CDR3 nucleotides read TGTGCCAGCAGCGTCCAGATCCAAGAGACCCAGTACTTC. Protein product: CASSVQIQETQYF.

The chain combines TRBV29-1 with TRBJ2-7; either TRBD1 or TRBD2 may supply D (5 bases each). The CDR3 spans 16 residues. Germline loops: CDR1 SQVTM, CDR2 ANQGSEA. Trimming stripped 4 bases from V and 2 bases from J, with 21 bases between. Written as DNA, the CDR3 is TGCAGCGTTGTAGGGCCCACAGAGGGACGGCCCTACGAGCAGTACTTC. It codes for CSVVGPTEGRPYEQYF.

This rearrangement joins TRBV5-4 to TRBJ1-3; 10 nucleotides line up with TRBD1. Per germline, CDR1 SGHNT and CDR2 YYREEE (reference sequence). CDR3 size: 14 residues. The V gene end was trimmed by 4 bases and the J gene end by 6 bases; junction bases not matched to a gene: 4. The CDR3 nucleotides are TGTGCCAGCAGCCCCGGGACAGGGGAAAACACCATATATTTT. Translated: CASSPGTGENTIYF.

V usage is TRBV18 and J usage is TRBJ2-7; D is possibly TRBD2 (6 bases). The CDR3 has 16 residues. Germline loops: CDR1 KGHSH, CDR2 LQKENI. The germline V and J ends were trimmed by 0 bases and 4 bases, with 16 bases remaining between them. The CDR3 loop is CASSPPKGRRGYEQYF. Here the CDR3 DNA reads TGTGCCAGCTCACCACCGAAGGGACGTCGGGGGTACGAGCAGTACTTC.

The gene calls are TRBV5-5 and TRBJ2-7; D is uncertain. Germline CDR1 reads SGHKS; CDR2 reads YYEKEE (reference sequence). V was pared by 3 bases and J by 3 bases, with 7 bases between. This CDR3 has 12 amino acids. The CDR3 spells CASSSRYYEQYF. The DNA for the CDR3 is TGTGCCAGCAGCTCTCGATACTACGAGCAGTACTTC.

V is TRBV6-5 and J is TRBJ2-2; D is uncertain. The V end lost 6 bases, the J end lost 4 bases, and 9 bases lay between the germline ends. CDR1 and CDR2 from the germline V gene are MNHEY and SVGAGI. The CDR3 totals 13 residues. The DNA of the CDR3 is TGTGCCAGCAGCCCAGCCAGCACCGGGGAGCTGTTTTTT. Its translation is CASSPASTGELFF.

The chain employs TRBV5-4 and TRBJ2-3, with D possibly matching TRBD1 (6 bases). The V end lost 4 bases, the J end lost 0 bases, and 9 bases lay between the germline ends. The germline V gene encodes CDR1 SGHNT and CDR2 YYREEE (reference sequence). CDR3 length: 14 residues. CDR3 loop: CASSIGQSTDTQYF. The CDR3 DNA sequence: TGTGCCAGCAGCATTGGACAGAGCACAGATACGCAGTATTTT.

The chain combines TRBV29-1 with TRBJ2-3, with D maybe TRBD2 (5 bases). The CDR3 contains 13 residues. V lost 6 bases and J lost 3, with 13 bases in between. CDR1 and CDR2 (germline): SQVTM, ANQGSEA. CDR3 protein: CSVRASGTDTQYF. CDR3 DNA sequence: TGCAGCGTACGGGCCTCGGGGACAGATACGCAGTATTTT.

This chain joins TRBV6-1 and TRBJ2-1; D gene unclear. The CDR3 length is 13 residues. With 3 bases removed from V and 4 bases from J, the gap between germline ends came to 7 bases. Looked up from germline, CDR1 is MNHNS and CDR2 is SASEGT. The CDR3 sequence is CASSEEFYNEQFF. CDR3 DNA sequence: TGTGCCAGCAGTGAGGAGTTTTACAATGAGCAGTTCTTC.